The 13 T cell receptor beta chains below all came from one sample that was sequenced in a study of beta chain features in type 1 diabetes. Overall study results and limits: Among all four CD4+ subsets, Type 1 diabetes patients had TCRB CDR3s that were moderately but significantly shorter.

Expressed TCRB transcripts were sequenced because the isolated RNA had all been reverse transcribed beforehand. Measured with immunoSEQ multiplex PCR; TCRdb has only the in-frame clones, and not every one. The sample has tens of thousands of clones; roughly 70% are singletons. These receptors are not linked to any known antigen. Sequencing was carried out using stem cell memory CD4+ T cells from blood. Receptors originate from a woman in her 40s with type 1 diabetes.

The chain carries TRBV7-2 and TRBJ2-1, with 8 bases aligning to TRBD2. The J segment lost 4 bases and the V segment lost 10 bases, leaving 9 bases of the junction unmatched. CDR3 length equals 14 residues. Germline V gene sequence: CDR1 SGHTA, CDR2 FQGNSA. CDR3 nucleotides: TGTGCCACCATGTCCCGGGAGGGGTACAATGAGCAGTTCTTC. Its translation is CATMSREGYNEQFF.

This clone has only a few counts. The J gene is TRBJ1-1, the V gene TRBV7-9; D not resolved. Trimming left V 5 bases short and J 8 bases short, with 15 bases between. Germline lookup yields CDR1 SEHNR and CDR2 FQNEAQ (reference sequence). The CDR3 is made up of 13 amino acids. The CDR3 nucleotides are TGTGCCAGCAGCCTCGAGAGGGTATCCGAAGCTTTCTTT. Amino acids: CASSLERVSEAFF.

This chain links TRBV29-1 with TRBJ2-3; 8 nucleotides match TRBD1. There are 15 residues in the CDR3. Trimming at V came to 7 bases and at J to 5 bases, leaving 14 bases not matched to a gene. Germline V gene lookup returns CDR1 SQVTM and CDR2 ANQGSEA. CDR3 loop: CSALKGRGRVDTQYF. The CDR3 nucleotides read TGCAGCGCCCTGAAGGGCAGGGGGCGGGTAGATACGCAGTATTTT.

With regard to this clone: At one end, the junction sequence differs from germline, possibly due to a read error. The rearrangement uses TRBV7-9 and TRBJ2-7; 7 bases fit TRBD2. Per germline, CDR1 SEHNR and CDR2 FQNEAQ (reference sequence). This CDR3 has 17 residues. CDR3 nucleotide sequence: TGCGCCAGCAGCCAATGGGGGGGAGGGTCCCGCGGGATAGAGCAGTACTTC. It encodes CASSQWGGGSRGIEQYF.

The J gene is TRBJ2-2, the V gene TRBV7-3, with TRBD1 identical over 11 bases. The CDR3 runs 18 residues. V lost 5 bases, J lost 4 bases, and 12 bases stayed unmatched. Germline CDR1 SGHTA, CDR2 FQGTGA. This chain's CDR3 is CASSRKTGTGGSTGELFF. The DNA of the CDR3 is TGTGCCAGCAGCCGAAAAACCGGGACAGGGGGTAGCACCGGGGAGCTGTTTTTT.

The DNA of the CDR3 is TGCGCCAGCAGCCTCCCAGGGGGTACCGGGGAGCTGTTTTTT. Residues: CASSLPGGTGELFF. The V and J genes are TRBV4-1 and TRBJ2-2, with TRBD1 identical over 7 bases. From germline, CDR1 is MGHRA and CDR2 YSYEKL. This CDR3 has 14 amino acids. V gave up 4 bases and J gave up 5 bases; unmatched junction bases: 4.

The chain couples TRBV28 to TRBJ2-7; possibly TRBD2 for D (7 bases). CDR1 and CDR2 from the germline V gene are MDHEN and SYDVKM. This CDR3 has 15 amino acids. The V end lost 6 bases, the J end lost 2 bases, and 17 bases lay between the germline ends. This CDR3 is CASSWGGAGPYEQYF. In DNA, the CDR3 is TGTGCCAGCAGCTGGGGGGGGGCGGGCCCCTACGAGCAGTACTTC.

This chain links TRBV18 with TRBJ1-5; 12 nucleotides line up with TRBD1. The CDR3 extends over 18 amino acids. The ends lost 3 bases at V and 6 bases at J; junction bases unmatched: 12. The germline CDR1 and CDR2 sequences are KGHSH and LQKENI. DNA of the CDR3: TGTGCCAGCTCACCTCGGGACAGGGGGCTCGGCGGTGGTCAGCCCCAGCATTTT. It translates to CASSPRDRGLGGGQPQHF. The full variable domain, its missing parts supplied by reference TRBV18 and TRBJ1-5, is NAGVMQNPRHLVRRRGQEARLRCSPMKGHSHVYWYRQLPEEGLKFMVYLQKENIIDESGMPKERFSAEFPKEGPSILRIQQVVRGDSAAYFCASSPRDRGLGGGQPQHFGDGTRLSIL.

Here the CDR3 DNA reads TGCGCCAGCAGCTTCGTTCCTAACAGCATTAATGAAAAACTGTTTTTT. It codes for CASSFVPNSINEKLFF. The J gene is TRBJ1-4, the V gene TRBV5-1, with D unresolved. V lost 2 bases, J lost 4 bases, and 15 bases lay in between. CDR3 length: 16 residues. In germline, CDR1 is SGHRS, CDR2 YFSETQ.

The chain combines TRBV11-2 with TRBJ1-2; no clear D gene. The CDR3 consists of 13 residues. Germline loops: CDR1 SGHAT, CDR2 FQNNGV. Trimming pared 2 bases from V and 4 bases from J, leaving 8 bases between. In DNA, the CDR3 is TGTGCCAGCAGCTTATCCCCCAGCTATGGCTACACCTTC. The encoded protein is CASSLSPSYGYTF.

The chain links TRBV6-6 to TRBJ2-1, with 8 bases aligning to TRBD1. Trimming at V came to 6 bases and at J to 6 bases, leaving 10 bases not matched to a gene. CDR1 MNHNY and CDR2 SVGAGI come from the germline V gene (reference sequence). The CDR3 runs 15 residues. CDR3 sequence (DNA): TGTGCCAGCAGAGTACAGGGACAGGCCGTCAATGAGCAGTTCTTC. Protein product: CASRVQGQAVNEQFF.

This chain uses TRBV28 with TRBJ2-7; possible D gene TRBD2, 6 bases. The CDR3 contains 16 residues. Germline CDR1 and CDR2: MDHEN and SYDVKM. V lost 5 bases and J 1 base, leaving 18 bases between the germline ends. The CDR3 spells CASSPSQPGTSYEQYF. The DNA for the CDR3 is TGTGCCAGCAGTCCCTCTCAACCCGGGACTTCCTACGAGCAGTACTTC.

The chain employs TRBV19 and TRBJ1-6, with no clear D. The CDR3 spans 16 residues. V lost 3 bases to trimming and J lost 8 bases, with 17 bases between them. Germline V lookup: CDR1 LNHDA, CDR2 SQIVND (reference sequence). CDR3 sequence reads: CASSIPTPPADSPLHF. CDR3 nucleotide sequence: TGTGCCAGTAGTATTCCCACTCCCCCAGCGGATTCACCCCTCCACTTT.